A single sample is the source of the 21 T cell receptor beta chains below, sequenced in a study of regulatory T cells in long-lasting Graves disease. Sample time point: newly diagnosed GD, antithyroid drugs for less than 3 months. Making the TCR library involved RNA that had been extracted from PBMCs. Arm-PCR of CDR3 regions and iRepertoire HTBI primers were used to build TCR beta libraries. Via MiXCR, TCRdb re-called the multiplex PCR reads, giving one row per CDR3 protein. The table has hundreds of thousands of distinct CDR3 sequences, roughly a sixth seen once. The sample in question was peripheral blood mononuclear cells (PBMCs), obtained at new diagnosis, from a patient treated with antithyroid drugs. Receptor source: a female donor with Graves disease.

In this sample, this clonotype turned up a few times. This sequence joins TRBV27 and TRBJ2-2; tentatively, D is TRBD1 (7 bases). V lost 0 bases and J 3 bases, leaving 11 bases between the germline ends. This CDR3 is 16 amino acids long. Germline-derived CDR1 and CDR2 are MNHEY and SMNVEV (reference sequence). The CDR3 region is CASSLSTGRYTGELFF. In nucleotides, the CDR3 is TGTGCCAGCAGTTTATCGACAGGGAGGTACACCGGGGAGCTGTTTTTT.

This clonotype was picked up many times. This rearrangement joins TRBV6-2 or TRBV6-3 to TRBJ2-5; possible D gene TRBD1, 5 bases. The CDR3 runs to 14 residues. Germline-derived CDR1 and CDR2 are MNHEY and SVGEGT. The ends were cut back, 5 bases at V and 2 bases at J, with 12 bases in the middle. The CDR3 reads CASSEGRTQETQYF. CDR3 in DNA: TGTGCCAGCAGTGAAGGACGGACACAAGAGACCCAGTACTTC.

V and J are TRBV27 and TRBJ1-1; D is perhaps TRBD1 (5 bases). Germline V gene lookup returns CDR1 MNHEY and CDR2 SMNVEV (reference sequence). V was clipped by 7 bases and J by 1 base, with 16 bases between them. The CDR3 is made up of 15 amino acids. The CDR3, as DNA: TGTGCCAGCATCGACACGGGGGAAAGGAACACTGAAGCTTTCTTT. Its translation is CASIDTGERNTEAFF.

This clonotype was picked up many times. The chain joins TRBV6-1 to TRBJ2-1; TRBD1 matches at 7 bases. The J segment lost 5 bases and the V segment lost 5 bases, leaving 18 bases of the junction unmatched. CDR3 length: 18 amino acids. Germline-derived CDR1 and CDR2 are MNHNS and SASEGT. CDR3 DNA: TGTGCCAGCAGTATGGGACAGCGAGGCCGACAGTACAACAATGAGCAGTTCTTC. Amino acid sequence: CASSMGQRGRQYNNEQFF.

This clonotype was observed many times. The CDR3 is CSAWEVYGYTF. In DNA, the CDR3 is TGCAGTGCGTGGGAAGTCTATGGCTACACCTTC. The chain links TRBV20-1 to TRBJ1-2; no clear D. Trimming removed 6 bases from V and 4 bases from J, with 9 bases in between. CDR1 DFQATT and CDR2 SNEGSKA come from the germline V gene (reference sequence). The CDR3 is 11 amino acids.

In its sample, this clonotype was seen a few times. V and J are TRBV27 and TRBJ2-5, with D uncertain. Germline V gene sequence: CDR1 MNHEY, CDR2 SMNVEV (reference sequence). The ends were cut back, 5 bases at V and 7 bases at J, with 17 bases in the middle. The CDR3 spans 14 residues. The CDR3 loop reads CASSLYRPTGTQYF. The CDR3 nucleotides are TGTGCCAGCAGTCTGTACAGACCTACGGGGACCCAGTACTTC.

DNA of the CDR3: TGCAGTGCTAGTCTCGGACTAGCGGGTGCCTACGAGCAGTACTTC. Its translation is CSASLGLAGAYEQYF. This rearrangement joins TRBV20-1 to TRBJ2-7, with 11 bases identical to TRBD2. CDR1 and CDR2 from the germline V gene are DFQATT and SNEGSKA (reference sequence). The trim removed 3 bases at V and 2 bases at J, leaving 6 bases unmatched. This CDR3 is built from 15 residues.

This clonotype was counted at least ten times. This chain links TRBV11-2 with TRBJ2-3, with TRBD1 matching over 11 bases. The J call is doubtful: the DNA matches TRBJ2-7 better. Germline V gene sequence: CDR1 SGHAT, CDR2 FQNNGV. The CDR3 extends over 15 amino acids. The CDR3 region has the DNA TGTGCCAGCAGCTTGTGGGGACAGGGGGTTTACGAGCAGTACTTC. It yields the protein CASSLWGQGVYEQYF.

This clonotype was found many times. The rearrangement joins TRBV7-2 to TRBJ1-1; D gene unclear. The CDR3 runs to 14 residues. The ends were cut back, 3 bases at V and 3 bases at J, with 11 bases in the middle. Germline values: CDR1 SGHTA, CDR2 FQGNSA. The chain's CDR3 is CASSFWYRDTEAFF. Written as DNA, the CDR3 is TGTGCCAGCAGCTTCTGGTACCGGGACACTGAAGCTTTCTTT.

Comment on this clonotype: An end of the junction differs from the germline gene, which may be a read error. The CDR3 here is CASSLGRASGF. CDR3 sequence (DNA): TGTGCCAGCAGCCTAGGAAGGGCATCGGGGTTT. This chain uses TRBV12-3 or TRBV12-4 with TRBJ1-1, with D unclear. This CDR3 has 11 residues.

The chain carries TRBV5-4 and TRBJ1-2; a weak D match, TRBD1 (5 bases). Germline lookup yields CDR1 SGHNT and CDR2 YYREEE (reference sequence). There are 13 residues in the CDR3. V shed 5 bases and J shed 3 bases, with 11 bases lying between them. The CDR3 DNA reads TGTGCCAGCAGTAAAGACAGCCACTATGGCTACACCTTC. The encoded protein is CASSKDSHYGYTF.

The table lists this clonotype with many counts. The rearrangement joins TRBV20-1 to TRBJ2-1, with 9 bases matching TRBD1. V shed 0 bases, J shed 0 bases, and the junction held 12 bases outside the gene matches. CDR1 is DFQATT, CDR2 SNEGSKA, per germline (reference sequence). The CDR3 totals 19 residues. CDR3: CSARDGNRGRWSSYNEQFF. The CDR3 bases are TGCAGTGCTAGAGATGGTAACAGGGGGCGATGGAGCTCCTACAATGAGCAGTTCTTC.

This clonotype was counted a few times. This chain uses TRBV6-4 with TRBJ1-1; D is uncertain. Trimming took 5 bases from V and 7 from J, leaving 14 bases between them. CDR3 size: 13 residues. Germline assignment: CDR1 MRHNA and CDR2 SNTAGT. The CDR3 sequence is CASSYGQEIEAFF. The CDR3 DNA sequence: TGTGCCAGCAGTTATGGCCAGGAGATTGAAGCTTTCTTT.

The chain couples TRBV20-1 to TRBJ2-3, with D perhaps TRBD1 or TRBD2 (7 bases each). The CDR3 runs to 14 residues. V lost 1 base and J lost 4, with 12 bases in between. Germline assignment: CDR1 DFQATT and CDR2 SNEGSKA (reference sequence). The CDR3 spells CSARARGGADTQYF. DNA of the CDR3: TGCAGTGCTAGAGCCAGGGGGGGGGCAGATACGCAGTATTTT.

This clonotype was detected only a few times. With a much larger clone just one base away, this may be a read error. The chain has TRBV12-3 or TRBV12-4 and TRBJ2-7; D perhaps matches TRBD1 (5 bases). This CDR3 contains 11 residues. The CDR3 DNA reads as TGTGCCAGCGGGGCGAGCTACAAGCAGTACTTC. Its translation: CASGASYKQYF.

Notes on this clonotype: A read error may be the cause here, since a much bigger clone is one base away. The chain uses TRBV3-1 and TRBJ1-6; D uncertain. The ends were cut back, 2 bases at V and 11 bases at J, with 13 bases in the middle. Germline CDR1 LGHDT, CDR2 YNNKEL (reference sequence). This CDR3 contains 14 residues. CDR3 DNA: TGTGCCAGCAGCCAACAGTGGGCCGGGGCACCCCTCCACTTT. It yields the protein CASSQQWAGAPLHF.

This chain connects TRBV28 to TRBJ2-1; D unclear. The germline V gene has CDR1 MDHEN and CDR2 SYDVKM. V lost 1 base to trimming and J lost 10 bases, with 8 bases between them. CDR3 length: 12 residues. The CDR3 bases are TGTGCCAGCAGTTTATTCGTAGAGGAGCAGTTCTTC. The encoded protein is CASSLFVEEQFF.

The rearrangement joins TRBV20-1 to TRBJ1-5, with unresolved D. V shed 6 bases and J shed 1 base, with 13 bases lying between them. CDR3 length: 14 amino acids. Germline V gene sequence: CDR1 DFQATT, CDR2 SNEGSKA (reference sequence). The CDR3 nucleotides are TGCAGTGCACCGTCCGGGGAGAGCAATCAGCCCCAGCATTTT. Protein: CSAPSGESNQPQHF.

This clonotype was counted ten times or more. V usage is TRBV7-9 and J usage is TRBJ2-7; tentatively, D is TRBD2 (6 bases). The V gene's germline CDR1 is SEHNR and CDR2 FQNEAQ (reference sequence). V was cut by 3 bases and J by 2 bases, with 20 bases left in between. This CDR3 is 17 amino acids long. This CDR3 reads CASSFPNGGTPAYEQYF. In nucleotides, the CDR3 is TGTGCCAGCAGCTTTCCCAATGGCGGGACCCCCGCCTACGAGCAGTACTTC.

In its sample, this clonotype was seen many times. The V gene is TRBV11-2, the J gene TRBJ2-7; D may be TRBD2 (6 bases). The CDR3 covers 13 residues. Deletions cut 0 bases from V and 3 bases from J, with 6 bases between. Germline V gene lookup returns CDR1 SGHAT and CDR2 FQNNGV. The CDR3 protein is CASSLERDYEQYF. In DNA, the CDR3 is TGTGCCAGCAGCTTAGAGCGGGACTACGAGCAGTACTTC.

This clonotype was seen ten or more times. The genes are TRBV29-1 and TRBJ1-1, with D hard to call. Germline V gene sequence: CDR1 SQVTM, CDR2 ANQGSEA. Trimming removed 5 bases from V and 4 bases from J, with 8 bases in between. This CDR3 spans 11 amino acids. The CDR3, as DNA: TGCAGCGTTTTCGTACCCACTGAAGCTTTCTTT. It codes for CSVFVPTEAFF.